This paragraph reports one T cell receptor (beta chain). There is no known antigen for this receptor. It has no much larger one-base neighbor in the sample; base qualities were not kept. Enrolling through a virtual design, the prospective study's participants ranged in age from roughly 18 to 89 years and lived across about two dozen United States geographic areas. To assign participants to cohorts, the prospective study relied on clinical history that participants themselves reported in a screening survey and a study questionnaire. Recovered participants in ImmuneRACE Cohort 3 were defined by two consecutive negative NP/OP PCR tests, clearance by a healthcare professional, or resolution of symptoms. In the prospective study, mobile phlebotomists collected whole blood, serum and a nasopharyngeal or oropharyngeal swab from each participant. Prospective study participants could optionally give additional blood draws and questionnaires over a roughly 2-month period. Before DNA extraction, prospective study blood samples were shipped either frozen or at room temperature.

The data stem from a study of blood T cell repertoires in COVID-19 (dated by TCRdb to about 2020). In the study overall: Samples from collaborators originated in the United States, Italy and Spain and spanned both the acute and convalescent phases of COVID-19. The material from the prospective study consisted of cDNA or gDNA derived from T cells, B-cell-depleted T cells, or PBMCs. Deeply sampled blood TCRbeta repertoires from subjects exposed to, actively infected with, or recovered from COVID-19 were included in the dataset. The repertoires were released in a freely available public database intended as a resource for research on the immune response to SARS-CoV-2. The samples were drawn from two sources: the first 160 participants of the ongoing ImmuneRACE study, and 1,000 to 1,500 subjects contributed by 6 global collaborators. Sample metadata almost always included a de-identified subject ID, COVID-19 status, age in years and sex. HLA class I and class II types, where available, came from metadata supplied by the sample provider rather than from assay-based typing.

TCRbeta CDR3 regions were amplified from genomic DNA by means of the immunoSEQ Assay, a bias-controlled multiplex PCR. The original methods were these. Nucleated cell counts per sample were estimated from amplification of reference gene primers within the assay. Sequence reads were collapsed and filtered to measure the absolute abundance of every unique TCRbeta CDR3 rearrangement. Productive Simpson clonality was computed per sample as the square root of Simpson's diversity index over productive rearrangements. TCRdb took this table from immuneACCESS and kept in-frame rearrangements with V and J called. Such tables lack part of the clones; where checked against another copy, unresolved V genes explain under half of the gap, and the rest is unexplained. V, J and clone size are those of that table, while D and trimming were read from the DNA. The sample includes 150,000 or so clones, with 86% observed a single time. The ten largest clonotypes hold more than 3.5% of the sample.

Deletion took 4 bases off V and 0 bases off J, with a span of 10 bases between the germline ends. CDR1 and CDR2, per the germline V gene, are SGHRS and YFSETQ. Including the terminal cysteine and phenylalanine, the CDR3 comprises 15 residues. Only the CDR3 part of the read is kept: 45 bases, read in frame from the first base. Broad study findings and their caveats: The amount of clinical and demographic metadata varied by source and participant and was provided uncurated.

The chain links TRBV5-1 with TRBJ2-2; TRBD2 is a possible D gene, resting on 7 matching bases. Source material: PBMCs or T cells enriched from blood (not recorded which). The sequence was collected from a man aged 50-59 years who had recovered from COVID-19. CDR3 sequence: CASSGGAPNTGELFF. DNA sequence: TGCGCCAGCAGCGGGGGGGCCCCGAACACCGGGGAGCTGTTTTTT.